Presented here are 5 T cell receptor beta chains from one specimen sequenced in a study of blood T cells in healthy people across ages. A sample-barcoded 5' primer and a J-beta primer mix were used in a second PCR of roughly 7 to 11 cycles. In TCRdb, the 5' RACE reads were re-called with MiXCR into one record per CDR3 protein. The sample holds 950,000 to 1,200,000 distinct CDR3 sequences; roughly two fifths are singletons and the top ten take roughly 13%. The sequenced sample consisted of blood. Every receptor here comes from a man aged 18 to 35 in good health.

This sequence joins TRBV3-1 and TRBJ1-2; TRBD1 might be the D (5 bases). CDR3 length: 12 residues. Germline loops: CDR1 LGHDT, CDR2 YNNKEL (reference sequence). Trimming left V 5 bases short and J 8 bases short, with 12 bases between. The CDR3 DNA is TGTGCCAGCAGCACCCGGGACCGCGGCTACACCTTC. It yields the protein CASSTRDRGYTF.

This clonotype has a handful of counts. The CDR3 sequence: CASGGLVDNEQFF. The CDR3 bases are TGTGCCAGCGGGGGACTAGTCGACAATGAGCAGTTCTTC. The chain links TRBV6-2 or TRBV6-3 to TRBJ2-1, with TRBD2 matching over 8 bases. V shed 8 bases and J 5 bases; nucleotides not matched to a gene: 5. This CDR3 contains 13 residues. Germline CDR1 MNHEY, CDR2 SVGEGT.

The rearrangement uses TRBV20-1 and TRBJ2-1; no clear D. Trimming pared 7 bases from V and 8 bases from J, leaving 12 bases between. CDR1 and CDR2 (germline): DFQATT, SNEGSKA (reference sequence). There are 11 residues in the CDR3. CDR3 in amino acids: CSVLRVDEQFF. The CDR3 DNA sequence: TGCAGTGTTCTAAGGGTGGATGAGCAGTTCTTC.

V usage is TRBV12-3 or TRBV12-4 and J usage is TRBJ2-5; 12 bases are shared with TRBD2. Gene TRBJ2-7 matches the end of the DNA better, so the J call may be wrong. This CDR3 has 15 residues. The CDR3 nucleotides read TGTGCCAGCAGTCTGGGACTAGCGGGCTTCGGCGAGCAGTACTTC. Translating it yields CASSLGLAGFGEQYF.

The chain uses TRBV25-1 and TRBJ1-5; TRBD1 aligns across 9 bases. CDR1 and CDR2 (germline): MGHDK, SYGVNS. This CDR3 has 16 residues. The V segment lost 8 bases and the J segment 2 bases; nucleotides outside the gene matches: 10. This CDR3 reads CASVQQGALGNQPQHF. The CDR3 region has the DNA TGTGCCAGCGTTCAACAGGGGGCGTTAGGCAATCAGCCCCAGCATTTT.